This T cell receptor (beta chain) is drawn from a study of T-cell memory formation after mild COVID-19. For the study at large: Largely, TCR clusters stayed within a single donor.

Germline assignment: CDR1 KGHDR and CDR2 SFDVKD. The CDR3 is 17 amino acids. V dropped 3 bases and J dropped 8 bases, with 21 bases sitting between them. Study-wide findings and caveats: Clones that got smaller from day 15 to 85 had even CD4/CD8, while clones growing later tipped toward CD4+. Whether day 37 second-wave clones are SARS-CoV-2-specific was not confirmed.

5'RACE, which relied on constant-segment primers, yielded TCR alpha and TCR beta cDNA libraries carrying sample barcodes and UMIs. One entry per CDR3 protein results from TCRdb running MiXCR on the 5' RACE reads. The repertoire consists of 450,000 or so distinct CDR3 sequences, with 15% to 25% occurring once and the leading ten covering 8.4%. This clonotype was detected a few times. Antigen unknown. This sequence was found in an adult woman who had mild COVID-19 (a few samples of this study predate the infection). Cell type and time point are not known. The chain couples TRBV24-1 to TRBJ2-2, with D perhaps matching TRBD1 (6 bases). Sequenced: PBMCs or a T cell subset sorted from them (not recorded which). CDR3 DNA sequence: TGTGCCACCAGTGATACAGGGACACCGACGTTAGTTGGGGAGCTGTTTTTT. Protein product: CATSDTGTPTLVGELFF.